This entry concerns a single T cell receptor (beta chain). This sample was taken from a study of blood T cell repertoires in COVID-19. Germline V CDR1 and CDR2: MDHEN, SYDVKM. Between the trimmed V and J ends, which lost 5 bases and 3 bases, there was a span of 11 bases. This CDR3 has 14 amino acids. Enrollees, about 18 to 89 years old, lived in about two dozen US areas. Assay used: immunoSEQ multiplex PCR; TCRdb lists only in-frame clones, some missing. The sample yields some 170,000 clones, approximately 85% seen once. Sequencing used PBMCs or T cells enriched from blood (not recorded which). V usage is TRBV28 and J usage is TRBJ1-5; D is unclear. This clonotype was sampled from a man in his forties who had recovered from COVID-19. CDR3 sequence reads: CASSTGVFNQPQHF. For the CDR3, the DNA is TGTGCCAGCAGTACCGGGGTCTTCAATCAGCCCCAGCATTTT.